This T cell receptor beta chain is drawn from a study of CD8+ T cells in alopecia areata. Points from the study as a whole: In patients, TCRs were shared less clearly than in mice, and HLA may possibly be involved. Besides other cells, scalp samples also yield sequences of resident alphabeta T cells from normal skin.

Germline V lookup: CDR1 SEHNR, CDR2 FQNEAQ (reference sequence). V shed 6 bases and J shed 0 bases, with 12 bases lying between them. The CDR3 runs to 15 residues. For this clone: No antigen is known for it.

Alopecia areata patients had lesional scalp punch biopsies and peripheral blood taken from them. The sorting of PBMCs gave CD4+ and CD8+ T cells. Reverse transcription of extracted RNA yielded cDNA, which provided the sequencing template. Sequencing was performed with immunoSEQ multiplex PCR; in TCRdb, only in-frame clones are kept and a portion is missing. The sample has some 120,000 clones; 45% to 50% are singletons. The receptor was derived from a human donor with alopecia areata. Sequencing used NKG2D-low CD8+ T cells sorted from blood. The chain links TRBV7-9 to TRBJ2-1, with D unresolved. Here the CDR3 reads CASSSEISSYNEQFF. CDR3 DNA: TGTGCCAGCAGTTCGGAGATCAGCTCCTACAATGAGCAGTTCTTC.